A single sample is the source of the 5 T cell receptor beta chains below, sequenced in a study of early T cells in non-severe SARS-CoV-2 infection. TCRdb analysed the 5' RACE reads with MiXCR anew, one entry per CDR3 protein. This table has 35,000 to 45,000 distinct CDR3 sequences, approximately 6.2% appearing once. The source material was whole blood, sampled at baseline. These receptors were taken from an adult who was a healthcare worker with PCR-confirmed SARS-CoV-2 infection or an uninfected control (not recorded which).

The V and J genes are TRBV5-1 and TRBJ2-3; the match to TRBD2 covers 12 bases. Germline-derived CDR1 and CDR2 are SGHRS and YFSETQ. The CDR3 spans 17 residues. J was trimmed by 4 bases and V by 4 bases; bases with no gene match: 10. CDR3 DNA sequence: TGCGCCAGCAGCGCCTTCGGACTAGCGGGGTTGTCAGATACGCAGTATTTT. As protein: CASSAFGLAGLSDTQYF. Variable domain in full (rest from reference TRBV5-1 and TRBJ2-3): KAGVTQTPRYLIKTRGQQVTLSCSPISGHRSVSWYQQTPGQGLQFLFEYFSETQRNKGNFPGRFSGRQFSNSRSEMNVSTLELGDSALYLCASSAFGLAGLSDTQYFGPGTRLTVL.

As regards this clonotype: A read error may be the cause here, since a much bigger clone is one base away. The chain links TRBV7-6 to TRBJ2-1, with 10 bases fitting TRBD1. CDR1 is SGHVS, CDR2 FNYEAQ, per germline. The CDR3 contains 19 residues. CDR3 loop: CASSLLGTGALSSYNQQFF. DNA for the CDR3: TGTGCCAGCAGCTTACTCGGGACAGGGGCCCTCAGCTCCTACAATCAGCAGTTCTTC.

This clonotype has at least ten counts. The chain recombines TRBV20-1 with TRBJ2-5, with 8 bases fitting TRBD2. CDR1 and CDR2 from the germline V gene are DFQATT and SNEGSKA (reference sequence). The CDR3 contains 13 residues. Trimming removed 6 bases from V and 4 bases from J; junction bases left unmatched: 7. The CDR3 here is CSARGGGRETQYF. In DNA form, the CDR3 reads TGCAGTGCCCGGGGGGGAGGGCGAGAGACCCAGTACTTC.

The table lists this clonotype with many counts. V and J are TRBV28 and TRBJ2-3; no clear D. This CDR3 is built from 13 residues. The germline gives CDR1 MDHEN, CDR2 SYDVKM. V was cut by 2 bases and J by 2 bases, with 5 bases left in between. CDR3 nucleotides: TGTGCCAGCAGTTTAGCGGCCACAGATACGCAGTATTTT. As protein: CASSLAATDTQYF.

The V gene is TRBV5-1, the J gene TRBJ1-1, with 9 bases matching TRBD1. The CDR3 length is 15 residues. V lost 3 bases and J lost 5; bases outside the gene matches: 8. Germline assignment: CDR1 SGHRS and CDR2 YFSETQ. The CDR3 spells CASSYKQGARTEAFF. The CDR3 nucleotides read TGCGCCAGCAGCTACAAACAGGGGGCGCGTACTGAAGCTTTCTTT. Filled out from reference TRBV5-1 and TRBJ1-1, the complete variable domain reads KAGVTQTPRYLIKTRGQQVTLSCSPISGHRSVSWYQQTPGQGLQFLFEYFSETQRNKGNFPGRFSGRQFSNSRSEMNVSTLELGDSALYLCASSYKQGARTEAFFGQGTRLTVV.